The TCR beta chain described here comes from a study of Tregs in tolerant kidney transplant recipients. Study-level information: The nonmyeloablative bone marrow transplants came from related graft donors, with transient mixed chimerism.

Looked up from germline, CDR1 is SEHNR and CDR2 is FQNEAQ (reference sequence). This CDR3 has 15 amino acids. Trimming removed 6 bases from V and 2 bases from J, with 16 bases in between. Unstimulated regulatory T cells (CD4+CD25+CD127-), CD4+CD25- non-regulatory cells, CD4 and CD8 cells were FACS-sorted from thawed PBMCs. Profiled with immunoSEQ multiplex PCR; TCRdb holds only in-frame clones, not every one. There are tens of thousands of clones in the sample; 90% to 95% occur only once, and about 0.45% lies in the top ten. V and J are TRBV7-9 and TRBJ1-2; no definite D call. The source is a human donor who received a combined kidney and bone marrow transplant. The material was CD4+ T cells from blood, obtained before the transplant. CDR3 region: CASSGGHAPNYGYTF. The CDR3 DNA is TGTGCCAGCAGTGGAGGGCACGCACCAAACTATGGCTACACCTTC.